A selection of T cell receptor beta chains follows, all from one sample in a study of cytomegalovirus exposure and HLA in healthy donors. Sequencing used immunoSEQ multiplex PCR; TCRdb keeps in-frame clones, though not all of them. The repertoire holds about 82,000 clones, with roughly 72% as singletons. Sequenced material: PBMCs. The receptors come from a woman aged 50 to 65 in good health and CMV-seropositive. Both conserved end residues are part of each CDR3. D genes are given only for firm matches. Not all rows give a size; the values are once, few, many and, for expanded clones, a class.

D gene,V gene,clone size,J gene,CDR3 length,CDR3 protein,CDR3 DNA
NA,TRBV25-1,NA,TRBJ2-3,16,CASSEPTGMSTDTQYF,TGTGCCAGCAGTGAACCGACAGGTATGAGCACAGATACGCAGTATTTT
NA,TRBV27,few,TRBJ2-6,15,CASSTGLAGANVLTF,TGTGCCAGCAGCACCGGGTTGGCAGGGGCCAACGTCCTGACTTTC
TRBD2,TRBV4-1,few,TRBJ2-1,19,CASSHPGLAGGPGYNEQFF,TGCGCCAGCAGCCACCCGGGACTAGCGGGAGGGCCGGGCTACAATGAGCAGTTCTTC
TRBD1,TRBV6-4,few,TRBJ2-6,16,CASSDGTASGANVLTF,TGTGCCAGCAGTGATGGGACAGCCTCTGGGGCCAACGTCCTGACTTTC
TRBD2,TRBV6-6,NA,TRBJ2-1,14,CASRGTSGYNEQFF,TGTGCCAGCAGGGGGACTAGCGGGTACAATGAGCAGTTCTTC
TRBD2,TRBV5-4,NA,TRBJ2-7,15,CASSLDGGGNYEQYF,TGTGCCAGCAGCTTGGACGGCGGGGGAAACTACGAGCAGTACTTC
NA,TRBV10-3,NA,TRBJ1-2,14,CALRGSRDRYGYTF,TGTGCCTTGCGGGGCAGTCGGGATAGATATGGCTACACCTTC
TRBD1,TRBV2,NA,TRBJ2-2,15,CASTWDRTNTGELFF,TGTGCCAGCACCTGGGACAGGACGAACACCGGGGAGCTGTTTTTT
TRBD2,TRBV10-1,NA,TRBJ2-3,15,CASSVFSGSTDTQYF,TGCGCCAGCAGTGTATTTAGCGGGAGCACAGATACGCAGTATTTT
TRBD2,TRBV5-4,NA,TRBJ2-7,16,CASSLWVGLEYYEQYF,TGTGCCAGCAGCTTGTGGGTGGGACTAGAATACTACGAGCAGTACTTC
NA,TRBV7-8,NA,TRBJ1-4,14,CASSFSGFGENLFF,TGTGCCAGCAGCTTTAGCGGTTTCGGTGAAAACCTGTTTTTT
TRBD1,TRBV28,NA,TRBJ1-1,15,CASSSTGGHNTEAFF,TGTGCCAGCAGTTCTACAGGGGGTCACAACACTGAAGCTTTCTTT
TRBD2,TRBV30,once,TRBJ2-1,13,CAWSVGGLDEQFF,TGTGCCTGGAGTGTAGGGGGACTAGATGAGCAGTTCTTC
NA,TRBV7-3,NA,TRBJ2-5,13,CASSHTGTETQYF,TGTGCCAGCAGCCACACAGGGACAGAGACCCAGTACTTC
TRBD1,TRBV27,NA,TRBJ2-7,16,CASSVTPGTASYEQYF,TGTGCCAGCAGTGTAACCCCCGGGACAGCGTCCTACGAGCAGTACTTC
TRBD1,TRBV11-2,NA,TRBJ2-5,16,CASSKRTGTGGETQYF,TGTGCCAGCAGCAAGAGAACCGGGACAGGGGGAGAGACCCAGTACTTC
NA,TRBV1,NA,TRBJ1-2,11,CTRGSLLGYTF,TGCACCCGAGGGTCCTTGTTGGGCTACACCTTC
TRBD1,TRBV7-9,NA,TRBJ1-1,16,CASSQRQGGMNTEAFF,TGTGCCAGCAGCCAGCGACAGGGAGGCATGAACACTGAAGCTTTCTTT
NA,TRBV7-9,NA,TRBJ1-4,14,CASSFVADNEKLFF,TGTGCCAGCAGCTTTGTCGCAGATAATGAAAAACTGTTTTTT
NA,TRBV15,few,TRBJ2-2,15,CATSLIGGNTGELFF,TGTGCCACCAGCCTTATCGGGGGAAACACCGGGGAGCTGTTTTTT
NA,TRBV2,NA,TRBJ2-5,13,CASSATSLGEQYF,TGTGCCAGCAGCGCAACTAGCTTGGGGGAGCAGTACTTC
NA,TRBV7-6,once,TRBJ1-1,15,CASSSNPLVNTEAFF,TGTGCCAGCAGCTCCAACCCCCTAGTCAACACTGAAGCTTTCTTT
TRBD2,TRBV27,NA,TRBJ2-6,18,CASSSGLAGASGANVLTF,TGTGCCAGCAGTTCGGGACTAGCGGGAGCGTCTGGGGCCAACGTCCTGACTTTC
NA,TRBV28,NA,TRBJ2-7,13,CASSLSGEGGQYF,TGTGCCAGCAGTTTATCAGGGGAAGGCGGGCAGTACTTC
NA,TRBV10-1,few,TRBJ2-7,14,CASSDQRVPYEQYF,TGCGCCAGCAGTGATCAGCGGGTCCCCTACGAGCAGTACTTC
TRBD2,TRBV5-1,NA,TRBJ2-4,14,CASSLGPGGNIQYF,TGCGCCAGCAGCTTGGGCCCGGGGGGAAACATTCAGTACTTC
NA,TRBV25-1,NA,TRBJ2-7,14,CAATPGTLTYEQYF,TGTGCGGCTACTCCCGGGACACTGACCTACGAGCAGTACTTC
TRBD1,TRBV6-6,NA,TRBJ2-5,14,CASSYPAGGETQYF,TGTGCCAGCAGTTACCCAGCAGGGGGAGAGACCCAGTACTTC
NA,TRBV5-1,NA,TRBJ2-3,14,CASTASPGTDTQYF,TGCGCCAGCACCGCGTCACCAGGGACAGATACGCAGTATTTT
NA,TRBV6-1,NA,TRBJ1-5,13,CASRVQVGGPQHF,TGTGCCAGCAGGGTACAGGTCGGGGGACCCCAGCATTTT
NA,TRBV9,few,TRBJ1-4,16,CASSVDSGLGGEKLFF,TGTGCCAGCAGCGTAGATTCAGGGTTGGGCGGAGAAAAACTGTTTTTT
NA,TRBV29-1,NA,TRBJ1-5,14,CSVEGGGGDQPQHF,TGCAGCGTTGAAGGAGGGGGTGGCGATCAGCCCCAGCATTTT
NA,TRBV14,NA,TRBJ1-1,14,CASSHLRGDTEAFF,TGTGCCAGCAGCCACCTCCGGGGAGATACTGAAGCTTTCTTT
NA,TRBV1,NA,TRBJ2-7,17,CTSSHPDSGNSSYEQYF,TGCACCAGCAGCCATCCGGACTCGGGGAATAGCTCCTACGAGCAGTACTTC
NA,TRBV7-6,NA,TRBJ2-7,13,CASSPQGGYEQYF,TGTGCCAGCAGCCCCCAGGGCGGCTACGAGCAGTACTTC
TRBD1,TRBV30,NA,TRBJ1-5,15,CAWSPPDRGYQPQHF,TGTGCCTGGAGCCCCCCGGACAGGGGATATCAGCCCCAGCATTTT
NA,TRBV29-1,NA,TRBJ1-2,12,CSVVQGNYGYTF,TGCAGCGTCGTACAGGGTAACTATGGCTACACCTTC
TRBD1,TRBV5-6,NA,TRBJ1-2,14,CASSMGQGIYGYTF,TGTGCCAGCAGCATGGGACAGGGGATCTATGGCTACACCTTC
NA,TRBV5-4,NA,TRBJ1-2,14,CASSRRGGDYGYTF,TGTGCCAGCAGCCGACGCGGGGGCGACTATGGCTACACCTTC
NA,TRBV27,NA,TRBJ2-1,15,CASSSVGDLLHEQFF,TGTGCCAGCAGTTCCGTGGGAGACCTCCTCCATGAGCAGTTCTTC
TRBD1,TRBV7-2,NA,TRBJ2-4,14,CASSPQDRASIQYF,TGTGCCAGCAGCCCCCAGGACAGGGCTAGCATTCAGTACTTC
TRBD1,TRBV27,NA,TRBJ1-1,13,CASIDREDTEAFF,TGTGCCAGCATAGACAGGGAAGACACTGAAGCTTTCTTT
NA,TRBV27,few,TRBJ2-1,12,CASSPGFNEQFF,TGTGCCAGCAGTCCCGGTTTCAATGAGCAGTTCTTC
NA,TRBV29-1,NA,TRBJ2-5,15,CSVEIGEPYQETQYF,TGCAGCGTTGAAATCGGAGAACCATACCAAGAGACCCAGTACTTC
NA,TRBV9,NA,TRBJ2-7,13,CASSPRQSVEQYF,TGTGCCAGCAGCCCTCGACAGTCGGTCGAGCAGTACTTC
NA,TRBV5-1,NA,TRBJ2-2,15,CASSAGGPNTGELFF,TGCGCCAGCAGCGCCGGGGGGCCGAACACCGGGGAGCTGTTTTTT
NA,TRBV6-5,NA,TRBJ1-1,14,CASSSSTGNTEAFF,TGTGCCAGCAGTTCGTCGACGGGGAACACTGAAGCTTTCTTT
NA,TRBV7-8,NA,TRBJ1-3,14,CASSLARSGNTIYF,TGTGCCAGCAGCTTAGCCCGCTCTGGAAACACCATATATTTT
TRBD1,TRBV30,NA,TRBJ2-7,14,CAWSSGGTGSEQYF,TGTGCCTGGAGCTCCGGGGGGACAGGGTCCGAGCAGTACTTC